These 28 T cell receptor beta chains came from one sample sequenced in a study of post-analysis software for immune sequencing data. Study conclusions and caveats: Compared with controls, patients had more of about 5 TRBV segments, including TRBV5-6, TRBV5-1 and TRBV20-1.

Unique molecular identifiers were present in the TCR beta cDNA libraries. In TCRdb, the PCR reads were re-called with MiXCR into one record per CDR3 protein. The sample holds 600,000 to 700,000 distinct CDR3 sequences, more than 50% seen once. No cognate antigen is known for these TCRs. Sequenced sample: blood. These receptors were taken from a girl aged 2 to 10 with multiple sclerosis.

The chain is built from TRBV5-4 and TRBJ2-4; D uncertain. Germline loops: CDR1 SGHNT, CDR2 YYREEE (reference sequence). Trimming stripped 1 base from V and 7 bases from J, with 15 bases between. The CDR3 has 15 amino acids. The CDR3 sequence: CASSLSGRMGNIQYF. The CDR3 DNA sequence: TGTGCCAGCAGCTTGTCCGGCAGGATGGGCAACATTCAGTACTTC.

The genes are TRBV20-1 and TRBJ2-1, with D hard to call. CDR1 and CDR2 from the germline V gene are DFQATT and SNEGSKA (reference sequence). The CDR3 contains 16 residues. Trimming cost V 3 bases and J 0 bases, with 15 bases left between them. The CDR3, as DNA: TGCAGTGCTAGTCCGACTTCCGCAAGCTCCTACAATGAGCAGTTCTTC. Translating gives CSASPTSASSYNEQFF.

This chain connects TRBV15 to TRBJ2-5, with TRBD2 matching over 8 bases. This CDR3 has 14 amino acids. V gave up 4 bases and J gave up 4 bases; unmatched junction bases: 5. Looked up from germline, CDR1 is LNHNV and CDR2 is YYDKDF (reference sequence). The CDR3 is CATSTGRGGETQYF. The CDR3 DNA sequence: TGTGCCACCAGCACCGGACGGGGGGGAGAGACCCAGTACTTC.

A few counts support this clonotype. DNA for the CDR3: TGCGCCAGCAGCCACAGACTAGCGGGATACGAGCAGTACTTC. Translating gives CASSHRLAGYEQYF. J is TRBJ2-7 and V is TRBV4-1, with 11 bases identical to TRBD2. This CDR3 contains 14 residues. Germline CDR1 is MGHRA and CDR2 is YSYEKL. The trim removed 3 bases at V and 4 bases at J, leaving 2 bases unmatched.

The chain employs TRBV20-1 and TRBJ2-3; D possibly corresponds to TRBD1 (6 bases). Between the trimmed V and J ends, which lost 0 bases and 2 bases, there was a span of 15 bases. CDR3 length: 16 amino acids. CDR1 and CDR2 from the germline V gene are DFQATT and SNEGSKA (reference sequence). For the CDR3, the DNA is TGCAGTGCTAGAGATTGGGGGCGCCTCCACACAGATACGCAGTATTTT. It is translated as CSARDWGRLHTDTQYF.

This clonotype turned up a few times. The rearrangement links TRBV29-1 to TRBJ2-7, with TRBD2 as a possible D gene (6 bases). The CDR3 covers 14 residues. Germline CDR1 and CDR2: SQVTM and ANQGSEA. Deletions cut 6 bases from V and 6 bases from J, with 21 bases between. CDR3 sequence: CSVRLLAGGSEQYF. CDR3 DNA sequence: TGCAGCGTCCGACTACTAGCTGGGGGAAGCGAGCAGTACTTC.

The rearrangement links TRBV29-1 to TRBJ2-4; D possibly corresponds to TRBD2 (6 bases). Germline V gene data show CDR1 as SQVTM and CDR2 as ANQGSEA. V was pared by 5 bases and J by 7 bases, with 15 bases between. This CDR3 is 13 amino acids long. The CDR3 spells CSVRSEGSNIQYF. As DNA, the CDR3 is TGCAGCGTTAGGTCGGAGGGTAGTAACATTCAGTACTTC.

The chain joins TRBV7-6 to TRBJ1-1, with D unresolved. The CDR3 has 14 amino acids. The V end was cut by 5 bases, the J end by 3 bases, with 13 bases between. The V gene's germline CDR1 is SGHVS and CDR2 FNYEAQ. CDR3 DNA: TGTGCCAGCAGCATATGGACGGGAGACACTGAAGCTTTCTTT. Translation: CASSIWTGDTEAFF.

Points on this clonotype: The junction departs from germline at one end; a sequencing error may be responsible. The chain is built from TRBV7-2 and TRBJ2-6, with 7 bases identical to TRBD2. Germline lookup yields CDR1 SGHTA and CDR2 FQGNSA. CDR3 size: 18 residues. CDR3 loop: CASSLRASGGYGANVPTF. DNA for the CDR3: TGTGCCAGCAGCTTAAGAGCTTCCGGGGGGTACGGGGCCAACGTCCCGACTTTC.

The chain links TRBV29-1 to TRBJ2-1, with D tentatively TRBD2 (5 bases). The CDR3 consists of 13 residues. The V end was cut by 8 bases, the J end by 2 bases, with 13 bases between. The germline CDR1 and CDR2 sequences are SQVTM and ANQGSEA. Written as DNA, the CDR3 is TGCAGCACTAGGGATACGGCCTACAATGAGCAGTTCTTC. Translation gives CSTRDTAYNEQFF.

CDR3 nucleotide sequence: TGTGCCAGCATCCGGGACAAGAACTACGAGCAGTACTTC. As protein: CASIRDKNYEQYF. This chain links TRBV7-9 with TRBJ2-7; TRBD1 is a possible D gene (6 bases). CDR3 length equals 13 residues. V was trimmed by 7 bases and J by 3 bases, leaving 13 bases between them. Per germline, CDR1 SEHNR and CDR2 FQNEAQ (reference sequence).

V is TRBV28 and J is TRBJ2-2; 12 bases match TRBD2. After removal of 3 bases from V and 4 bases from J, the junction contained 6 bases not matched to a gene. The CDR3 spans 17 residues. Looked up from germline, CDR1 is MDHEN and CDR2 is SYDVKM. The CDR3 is CASSFRLAGDGTGELFF. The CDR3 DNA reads TGTGCCAGCAGTTTTCGACTAGCGGGAGACGGCACCGGGGAGCTGTTTTTT.

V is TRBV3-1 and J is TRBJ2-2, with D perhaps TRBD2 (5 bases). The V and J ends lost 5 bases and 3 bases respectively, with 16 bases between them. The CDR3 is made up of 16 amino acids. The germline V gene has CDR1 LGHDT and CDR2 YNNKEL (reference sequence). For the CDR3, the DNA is TGTGCCAGCAGCGTTACGGGGATGTCCGACACCGGGGAGCTGTTTTTT. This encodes CASSVTGMSDTGELFF.

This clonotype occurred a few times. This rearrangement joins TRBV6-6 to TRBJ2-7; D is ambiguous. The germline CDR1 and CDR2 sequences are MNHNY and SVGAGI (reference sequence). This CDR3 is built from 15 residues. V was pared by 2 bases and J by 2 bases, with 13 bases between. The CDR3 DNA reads TGTGCCAGCAGTTACCATCGTGGAGTTACCTACGAGCAGTACTTC. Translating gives CASSYHRGVTYEQYF.

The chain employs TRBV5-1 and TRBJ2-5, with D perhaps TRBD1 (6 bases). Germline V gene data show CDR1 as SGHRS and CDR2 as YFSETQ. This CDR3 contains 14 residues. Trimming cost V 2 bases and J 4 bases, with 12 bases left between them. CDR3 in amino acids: CASSFPGARETQYF. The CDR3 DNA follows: TGCGCCAGCAGCTTTCCAGGGGCGCGAGAGACCCAGTACTTC. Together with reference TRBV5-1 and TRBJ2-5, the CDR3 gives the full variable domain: KAGVTQTPRYLIKTRGQQVTLSCSPISGHRSVSWYQQTPGQGLQFLFEYFSETQRNKGNFPGRFSGRQFSNSRSEMNVSTLELGDSALYLCASSFPGARETQYFGPGTRLLVL.

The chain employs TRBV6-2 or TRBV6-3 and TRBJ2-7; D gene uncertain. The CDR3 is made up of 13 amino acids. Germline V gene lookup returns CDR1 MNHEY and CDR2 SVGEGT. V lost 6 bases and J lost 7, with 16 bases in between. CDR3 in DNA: TGTGCCAGCAGCCCGACCCTGACACGGGAGCAGTACTTC. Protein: CASSPTLTREQYF.

In DNA, the CDR3 is TGTGCCAGCAGGTACCTGATGAACACTGAAGCTTTCTTT. The encoded protein is CASRYLMNTEAFF. V and J are TRBV6-5 and TRBJ1-1; D remains ambiguous. CDR1 MNHEY and CDR2 SVGAGI come from the germline V gene. Trimming took off 6 bases at V and 0 bases at J, with 8 bases between the two ends. The CDR3 length is 13 residues.

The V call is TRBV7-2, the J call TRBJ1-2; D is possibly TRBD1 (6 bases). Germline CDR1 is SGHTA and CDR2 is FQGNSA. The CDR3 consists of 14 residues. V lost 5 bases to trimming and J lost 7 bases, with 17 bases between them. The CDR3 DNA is TGTGCCAGCAGCCTCAATCAGGGGAAGAGTGGCTACACCTTC. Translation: CASSLNQGKSGYTF.

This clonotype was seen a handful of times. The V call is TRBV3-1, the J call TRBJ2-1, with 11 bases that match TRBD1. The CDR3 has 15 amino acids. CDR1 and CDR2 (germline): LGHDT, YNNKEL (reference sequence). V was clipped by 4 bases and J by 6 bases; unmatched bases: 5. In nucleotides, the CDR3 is TGTGCCAGCAGCCGGGGACAGGGGGATGGCAATGAGCAGTTCTTC. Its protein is CASSRGQGDGNEQFF.

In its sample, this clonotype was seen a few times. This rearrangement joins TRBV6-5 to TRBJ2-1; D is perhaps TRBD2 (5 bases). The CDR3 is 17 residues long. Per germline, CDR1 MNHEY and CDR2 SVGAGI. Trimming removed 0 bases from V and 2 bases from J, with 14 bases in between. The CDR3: CASSYSGSSRPYNEQFF. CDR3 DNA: TGTGCCAGCAGTTACTCAGGCTCTAGCAGGCCCTACAATGAGCAGTTCTTC.

The CDR3 DNA follows: TGCGCCAGCAACCGTCGTACCCCCTACGAGCAGTACTTC. It specifies CASNRRTPYEQYF. The chain is built from TRBV4-1 and TRBJ2-7; the D is unclear. The CDR3 contains 13 residues. From germline, CDR1 is MGHRA and CDR2 YSYEKL. V lost 7 bases to trimming and J lost 2 bases, with 12 bases between them.

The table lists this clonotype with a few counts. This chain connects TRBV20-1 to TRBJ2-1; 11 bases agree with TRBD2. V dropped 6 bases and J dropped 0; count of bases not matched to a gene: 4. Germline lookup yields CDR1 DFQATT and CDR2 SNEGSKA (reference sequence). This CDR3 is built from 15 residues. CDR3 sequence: CSANSGRVSYNEQFF. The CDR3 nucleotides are TGCAGTGCCAATAGCGGGAGGGTCTCCTACAATGAGCAGTTCTTC.

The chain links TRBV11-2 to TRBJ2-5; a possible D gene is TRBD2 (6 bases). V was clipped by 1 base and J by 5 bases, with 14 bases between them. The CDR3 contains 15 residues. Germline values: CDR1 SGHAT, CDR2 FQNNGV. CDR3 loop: CASSLALRRAETQYF. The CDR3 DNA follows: TGTGCCAGCAGCTTAGCCCTTAGGAGGGCGGAGACCCAGTACTTC.

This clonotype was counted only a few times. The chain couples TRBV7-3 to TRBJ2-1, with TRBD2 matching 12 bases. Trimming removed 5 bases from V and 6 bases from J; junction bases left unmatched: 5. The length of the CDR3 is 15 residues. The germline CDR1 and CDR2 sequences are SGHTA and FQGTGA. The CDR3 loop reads CASSLRTSGTNEQFF. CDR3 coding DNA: TGTGCCAGCAGCCTAAGGACTAGCGGGACCAATGAGCAGTTCTTC.

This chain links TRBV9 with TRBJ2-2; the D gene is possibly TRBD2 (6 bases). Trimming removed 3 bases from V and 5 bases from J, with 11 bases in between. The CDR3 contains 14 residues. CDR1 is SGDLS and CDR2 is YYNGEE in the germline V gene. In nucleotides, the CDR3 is TGTGCCAGCAGCGCATTGGGGGGTACCGGGGAGCTGTTTTTT. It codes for CASSALGGTGELFF. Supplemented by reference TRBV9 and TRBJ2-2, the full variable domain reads DSGVTQTPKHLITATGQRVTLRCSPRSGDLSVYWYQQSLDQGLQFLIQYYNGEERAKGNILERFSAQQFPDLHSELNLSSLELGDSALYFCASSALGGTGELFFGEGSRLTVL.

As DNA, the CDR3 is TGTGCCAGCAGGAAGGAAGAGACCCAGTACTTC. Its translation: CASRKEETQYF. The chain recombines TRBV6-1 with TRBJ2-4; the D is unclear. The J call is uncertain, as TRBJ2-5 better fits the DNA end. CDR1 MNHNS and CDR2 SASEGT come from the germline V gene. This CDR3 comprises 11 residues.

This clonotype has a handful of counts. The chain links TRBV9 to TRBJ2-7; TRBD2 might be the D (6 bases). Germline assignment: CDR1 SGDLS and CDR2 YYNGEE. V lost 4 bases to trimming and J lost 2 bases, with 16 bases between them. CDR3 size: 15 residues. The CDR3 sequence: CASSPRRDFPYEQYF. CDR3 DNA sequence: TGTGCCAGCAGCCCACGCCGGGACTTCCCCTACGAGCAGTACTTC.

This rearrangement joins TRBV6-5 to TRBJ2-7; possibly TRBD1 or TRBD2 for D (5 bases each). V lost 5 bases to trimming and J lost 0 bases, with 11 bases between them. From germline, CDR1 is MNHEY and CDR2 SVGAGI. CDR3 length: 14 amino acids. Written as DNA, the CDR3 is TGTGCCAGCAGTCGGGACGGAGACTCCTACGAGCAGTACTTC. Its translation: CASSRDGDSYEQYF.